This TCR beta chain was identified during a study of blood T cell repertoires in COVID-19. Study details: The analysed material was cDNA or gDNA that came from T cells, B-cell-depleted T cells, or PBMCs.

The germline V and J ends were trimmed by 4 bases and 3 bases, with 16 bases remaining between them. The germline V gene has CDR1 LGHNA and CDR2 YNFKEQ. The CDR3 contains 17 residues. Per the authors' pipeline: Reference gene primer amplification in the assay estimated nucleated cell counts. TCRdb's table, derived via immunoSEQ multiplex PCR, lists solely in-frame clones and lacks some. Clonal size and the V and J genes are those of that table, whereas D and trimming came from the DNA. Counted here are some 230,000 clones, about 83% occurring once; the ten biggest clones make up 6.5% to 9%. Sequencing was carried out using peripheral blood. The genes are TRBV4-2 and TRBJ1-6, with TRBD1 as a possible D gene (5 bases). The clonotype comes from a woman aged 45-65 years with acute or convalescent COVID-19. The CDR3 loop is CASSPRQPTDYNSPLHF. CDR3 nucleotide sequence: TGTGCCAGCAGCCCCCGACAGCCCACTGACTATAATTCACCCCTCCACTTT.